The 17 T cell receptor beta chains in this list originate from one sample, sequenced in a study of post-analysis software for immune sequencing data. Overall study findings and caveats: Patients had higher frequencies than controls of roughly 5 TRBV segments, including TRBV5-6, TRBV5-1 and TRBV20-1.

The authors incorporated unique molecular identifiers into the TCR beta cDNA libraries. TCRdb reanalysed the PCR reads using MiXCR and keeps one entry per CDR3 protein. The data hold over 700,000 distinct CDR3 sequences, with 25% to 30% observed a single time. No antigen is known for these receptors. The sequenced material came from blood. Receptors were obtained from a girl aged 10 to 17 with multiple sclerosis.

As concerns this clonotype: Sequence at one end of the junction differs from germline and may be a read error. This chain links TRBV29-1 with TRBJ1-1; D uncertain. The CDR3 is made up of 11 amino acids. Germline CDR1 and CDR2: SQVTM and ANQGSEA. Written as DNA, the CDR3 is TGCACGACATGGGAAGACACTGAGGCTTTCTTT. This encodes CTTWEDTEAFF.

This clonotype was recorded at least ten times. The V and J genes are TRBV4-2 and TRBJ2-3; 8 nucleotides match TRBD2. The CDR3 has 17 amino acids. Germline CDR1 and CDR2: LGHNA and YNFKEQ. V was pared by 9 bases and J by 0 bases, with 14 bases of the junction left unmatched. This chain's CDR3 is CASSSRAGDVSTDTQYF. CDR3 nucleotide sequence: TGTGCCAGTTCAAGCCGAGCGGGGGATGTTAGCACAGATACGCAGTATTTT.

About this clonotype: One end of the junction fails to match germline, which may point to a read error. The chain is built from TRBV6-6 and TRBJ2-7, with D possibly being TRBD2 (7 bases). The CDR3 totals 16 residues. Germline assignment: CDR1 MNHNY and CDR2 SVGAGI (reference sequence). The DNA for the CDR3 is TGTGCCGGCAGTTACGGTGAGGGGGGGTTCTCCTACGAGCAGTACTTC. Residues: CAGSYGEGGFSYEQYF.

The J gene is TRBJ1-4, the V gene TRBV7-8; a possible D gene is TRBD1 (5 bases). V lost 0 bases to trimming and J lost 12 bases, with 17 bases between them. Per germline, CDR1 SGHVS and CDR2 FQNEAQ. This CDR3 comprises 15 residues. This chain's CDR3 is CASSLARGPQVELFF. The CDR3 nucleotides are TGTGCCAGCAGCTTAGCGCGGGGACCCCAAGTGGAACTGTTTTTT.

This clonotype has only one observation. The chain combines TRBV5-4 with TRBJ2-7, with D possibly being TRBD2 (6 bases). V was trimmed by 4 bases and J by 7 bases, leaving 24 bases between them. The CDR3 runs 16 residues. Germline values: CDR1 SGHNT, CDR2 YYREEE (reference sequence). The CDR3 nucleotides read TGTGCCAGCAGCCCAATGGCAGGAAGGGGAGGCAATGAGCAGTACTTC. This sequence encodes CASSPMAGRGGNEQYF.

The CDR3 nucleotides are TGTGCCAGCAGCCAAGATCGAGGGGACAGGCAGTACAATGAGCAGTTCTTC. The encoded protein is CASSQDRGDRQYNEQFF. V and J are TRBV14 and TRBJ2-1, with 8 nucleotides matching TRBD1. V shed 0 bases, J shed 4 bases, and the junction held 8 bases outside the gene matches. The CDR3 covers 17 residues. Germline values: CDR1 SGHDN, CDR2 FVKESK.

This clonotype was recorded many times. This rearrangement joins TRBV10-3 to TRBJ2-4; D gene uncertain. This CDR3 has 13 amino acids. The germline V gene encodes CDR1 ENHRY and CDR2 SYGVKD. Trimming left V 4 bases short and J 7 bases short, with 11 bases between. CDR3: CAISVDGWNIQYF. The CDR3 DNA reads TGTGCCATCAGTGTGGACGGTTGGAACATTCAGTACTTC.

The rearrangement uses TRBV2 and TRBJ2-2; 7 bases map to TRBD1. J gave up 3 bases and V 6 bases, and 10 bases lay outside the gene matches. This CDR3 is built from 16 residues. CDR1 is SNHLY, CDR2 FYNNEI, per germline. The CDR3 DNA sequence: TGTGCCAGCAGAGGGGGCGCTGTCAGGGACACCGGGGAGCTGTTTTTT. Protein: CASRGGAVRDTGELFF.

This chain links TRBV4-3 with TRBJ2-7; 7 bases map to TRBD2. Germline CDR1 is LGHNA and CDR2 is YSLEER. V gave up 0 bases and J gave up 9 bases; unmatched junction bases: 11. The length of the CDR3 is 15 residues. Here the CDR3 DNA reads TGCGCCAGCAGCCAAGATACTAGCTGGGACTATAGGCAGTACTTC. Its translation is CASSQDTSWDYRQYF.

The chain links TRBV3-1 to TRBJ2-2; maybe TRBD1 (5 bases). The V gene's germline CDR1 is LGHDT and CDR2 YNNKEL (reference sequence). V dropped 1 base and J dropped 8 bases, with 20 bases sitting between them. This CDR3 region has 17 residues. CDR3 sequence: CASSQVVPDTPWGELFF. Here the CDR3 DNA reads TGTGCCAGCAGCCAAGTGGTCCCGGACACCCCGTGGGGGGAGCTGTTTTTT.

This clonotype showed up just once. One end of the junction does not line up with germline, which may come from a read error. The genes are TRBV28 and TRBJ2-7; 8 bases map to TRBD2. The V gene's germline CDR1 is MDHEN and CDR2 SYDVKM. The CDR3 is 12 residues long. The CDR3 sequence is CTSSLAGYEQYF. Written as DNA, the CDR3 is TGTACCAGCAGTTTAGCGGGGTACGAGCAGTACTTC.

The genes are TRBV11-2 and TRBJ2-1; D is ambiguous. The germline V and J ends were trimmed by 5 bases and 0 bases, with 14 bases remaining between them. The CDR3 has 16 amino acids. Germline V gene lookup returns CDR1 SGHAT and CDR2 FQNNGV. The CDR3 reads CASSPPLRFSYNEQFF. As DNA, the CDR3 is TGTGCCAGCAGCCCCCCCCTGAGATTCTCCTACAATGAGCAGTTCTTC.

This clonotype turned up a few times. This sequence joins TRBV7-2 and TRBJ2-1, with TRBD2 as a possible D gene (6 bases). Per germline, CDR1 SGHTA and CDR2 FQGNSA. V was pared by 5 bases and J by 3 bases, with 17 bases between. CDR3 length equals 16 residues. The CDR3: CASSPTSWDFYNEQFF. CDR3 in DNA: TGTGCCAGCAGCCCGACGTCTTGGGACTTCTACAATGAGCAGTTCTTC.

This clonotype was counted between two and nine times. CDR3 bases: TGTGCCAGCAGGACAGGGTCCATAGCCAAAAACATTCAGTACTTC. Amino acids: CASRTGSIAKNIQYF. The rearrangement uses TRBV5-5 and TRBJ2-4; 7 nucleotides align to TRBD1. V lost 5 bases and J lost 0; bases outside the gene matches: 5. CDR3 length: 15 amino acids. Germline CDR1 and CDR2: SGHKS and YYEKEE (reference sequence). The complete variable domain, with remaining parts taken from reference TRBV5-5 and TRBJ2-4, reads DAGVTQSPTHLIKTRGQQVTLRCSPISGHKSVSWYQQVLGQGPQFIFQYYEKEERGRGNFPDRFSARQFPNYSSELNVNALLLGDSALYLCASRTGSIAKNIQYFGAGTRLSVL.

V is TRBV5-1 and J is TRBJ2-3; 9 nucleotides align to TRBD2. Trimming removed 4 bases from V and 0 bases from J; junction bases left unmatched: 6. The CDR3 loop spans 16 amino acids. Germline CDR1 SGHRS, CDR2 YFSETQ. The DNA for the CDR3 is TGCGCCAGCAGCCTCTTTGCGGGAGGGAGCACAGATACGCAGTATTTT. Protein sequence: CASSLFAGGSTDTQYF.

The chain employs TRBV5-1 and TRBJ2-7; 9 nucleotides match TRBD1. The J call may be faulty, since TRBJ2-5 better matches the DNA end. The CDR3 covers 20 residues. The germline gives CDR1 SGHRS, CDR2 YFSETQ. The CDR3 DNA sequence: TGCGCCAGCAGCTGGCCCCGACAGCCAAGAGACGGACAGGGGTGGGAGACCCAGTACTTC. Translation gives CASSWPRQPRDGQGWETQYF.

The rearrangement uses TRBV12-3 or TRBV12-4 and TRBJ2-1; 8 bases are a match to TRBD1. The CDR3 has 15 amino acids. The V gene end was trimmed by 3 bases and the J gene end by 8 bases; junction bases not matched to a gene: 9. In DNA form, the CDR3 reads TGTGCCAGCAGTTTGGATGGACAGGGTGACGATGAGCAGTTCTTC. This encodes CASSLDGQGDDEQFF.